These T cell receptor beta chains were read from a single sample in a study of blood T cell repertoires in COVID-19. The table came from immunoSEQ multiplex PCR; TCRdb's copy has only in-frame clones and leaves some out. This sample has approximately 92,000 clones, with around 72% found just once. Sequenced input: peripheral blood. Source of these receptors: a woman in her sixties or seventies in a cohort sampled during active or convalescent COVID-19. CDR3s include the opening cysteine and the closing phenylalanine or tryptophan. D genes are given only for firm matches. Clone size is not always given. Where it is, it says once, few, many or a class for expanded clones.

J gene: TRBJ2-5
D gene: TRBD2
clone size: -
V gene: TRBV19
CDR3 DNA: TGTGCCAGTAGTACAGGGACTAGCGGGCACCAAGAGACCCAGTACTTC
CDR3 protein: CASSTGTSGHQETQYF

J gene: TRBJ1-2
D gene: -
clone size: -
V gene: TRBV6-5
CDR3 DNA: TGTGCCAGCAGTTACCGGGCAGGGCAATCCTTTGGCTACACCTTC
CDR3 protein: CASSYRAGQSFGYTF

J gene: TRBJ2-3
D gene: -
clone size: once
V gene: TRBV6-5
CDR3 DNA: TGTGCCAGCAGTTACGGGGGGGCGGGAGATACGCAGTATTTT
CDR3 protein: CASSYGGAGDTQYF

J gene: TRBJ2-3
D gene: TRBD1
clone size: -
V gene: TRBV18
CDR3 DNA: TGTGCCAGCTCATCCCGGACAGGGATAAGCACAGATACGCAGTATTTT
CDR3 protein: CASSSRTGISTDTQYF

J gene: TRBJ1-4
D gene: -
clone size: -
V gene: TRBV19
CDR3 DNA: TGTGCCAGTAGTTCCGGGGTCGGTTCCTTAAATGAAAAACTGTTTTTT
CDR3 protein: CASSSGVGSLNEKLFF

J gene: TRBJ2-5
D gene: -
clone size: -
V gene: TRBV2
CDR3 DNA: TGTGCCAGCAGTCCCACGACTAGGGGGGGGGCTTACTTC
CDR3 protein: CASSPTTRGGAYF

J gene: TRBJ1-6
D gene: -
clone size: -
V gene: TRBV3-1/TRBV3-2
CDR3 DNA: TGTGCCAGCAGCCAAGATGTGGGGGGAAGCTCCTATAATTCACCCCTCCACTTT
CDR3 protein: CASSQDVGGSSYNSPLHF

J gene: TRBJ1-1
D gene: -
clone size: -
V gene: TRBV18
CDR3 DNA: TGTGCCAGCTCACCAAATTTAGGGGTAGACACTGAAGCTTTCTTT
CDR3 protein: CASSPNLGVDTEAFF

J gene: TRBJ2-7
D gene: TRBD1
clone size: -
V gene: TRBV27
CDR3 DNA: TGTGCCAGCAGATTCAGGACAGGGCCATACGAGCAGTACTTC
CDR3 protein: CASRFRTGPYEQYF

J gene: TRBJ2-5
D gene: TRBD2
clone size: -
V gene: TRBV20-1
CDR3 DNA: TGCAGTGCTAGTGAGCGGGGGCAAGAGACCCAGTACTTC
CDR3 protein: CSASERGQETQYF

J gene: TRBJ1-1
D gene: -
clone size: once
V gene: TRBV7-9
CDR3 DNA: TGTGCCAGCAGCTTAGAATCGGTCACTGAAGCTTTCTTT
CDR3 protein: CASSLESVTEAFF

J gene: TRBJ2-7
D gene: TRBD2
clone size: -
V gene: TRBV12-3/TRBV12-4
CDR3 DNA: TGTGCCAGCAGTTCACGGGGGGGGTACGAGCAGTACTTC
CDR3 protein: CASSSRGGYEQYF

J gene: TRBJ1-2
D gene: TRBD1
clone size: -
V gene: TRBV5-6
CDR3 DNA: TGTGCCAGCAGCTTATTAACAGGGACAGGGATAAGGGGCTACACCTTC
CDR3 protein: CASSLLTGTGIRGYTF

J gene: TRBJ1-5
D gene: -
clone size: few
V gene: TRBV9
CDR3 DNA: TGTGCCAGCAGCGCCAGTACCAATCAGCCCCAGCATTTT
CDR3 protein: CASSASTNQPQHF

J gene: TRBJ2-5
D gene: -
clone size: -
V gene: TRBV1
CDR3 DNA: TGCACCAGCAGCCACCAGCGGGGGTACCAAGAGACCCAGTACTTC
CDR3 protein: CTSSHQRGYQETQYF

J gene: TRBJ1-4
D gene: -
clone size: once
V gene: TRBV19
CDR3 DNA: TGTGCCAGTAGGTCGGGCAGGGTCGGGGAAAAACTGTTTTTT
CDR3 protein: CASRSGRVGEKLFF

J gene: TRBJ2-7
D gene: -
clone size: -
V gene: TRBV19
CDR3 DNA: TGTGCCAGTAGTCCGAACCACTCAGGAGGCGAGCAGTACTTC
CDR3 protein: CASSPNHSGGEQYF

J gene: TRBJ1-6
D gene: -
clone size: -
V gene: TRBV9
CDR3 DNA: TGTGCCAGCAGCGTAGGCGCAGGGTCCAATTCACCCCTCCACTTT
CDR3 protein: CASSVGAGSNSPLHF

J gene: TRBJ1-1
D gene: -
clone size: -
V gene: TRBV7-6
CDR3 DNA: TGTGCCAGCAGCTTAGGACAGATGAACACTGAAGCTTTCTTT
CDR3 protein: CASSLGQMNTEAFF

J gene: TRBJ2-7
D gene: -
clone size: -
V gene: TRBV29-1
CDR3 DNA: TGCAGCGTTGGGACCGGGGGATCTTCCTACGAGCAGTACTTC
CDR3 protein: CSVGTGGSSYEQYF

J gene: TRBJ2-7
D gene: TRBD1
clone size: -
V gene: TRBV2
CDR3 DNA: TGTGCCAGCAGGCGGACAGGGGGAATCTACGAGCAGTACTTC
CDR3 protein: CASRRTGGIYEQYF

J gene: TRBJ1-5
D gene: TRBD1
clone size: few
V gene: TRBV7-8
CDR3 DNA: TGTGCCAGCAGCGCGTCGGGACAGGGGAATCAGCCCCAGCATTTT
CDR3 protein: CASSASGQGNQPQHF

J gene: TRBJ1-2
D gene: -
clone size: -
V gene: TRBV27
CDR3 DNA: TGTGCCAGCAGTTTGACAGGCCTCTATGGCTACACCTTC
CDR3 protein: CASSLTGLYGYTF

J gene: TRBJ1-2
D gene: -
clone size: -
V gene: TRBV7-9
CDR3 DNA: TGTGCCAGCAGCCTAGGTGAGGACTACTATGGCTACACCTTC
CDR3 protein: CASSLGEDYYGYTF

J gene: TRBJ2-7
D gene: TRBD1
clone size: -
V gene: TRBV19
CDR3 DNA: TGTGCCAGTAGTCCGCGACAGGGGGCCCACGAGCAGTACTTC
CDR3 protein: CASSPRQGAHEQYF

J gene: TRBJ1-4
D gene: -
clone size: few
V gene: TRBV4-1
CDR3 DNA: TGCGCCAGCAGCCAAGATGAAGGGAGGGCAGTAGGTAAGGATGGGAAACTGTTTTTT
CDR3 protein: CASSQDEGRAVGKDGKLFF

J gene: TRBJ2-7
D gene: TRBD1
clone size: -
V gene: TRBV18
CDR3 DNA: TGTGCCAGCTCACGCCGACAGGGCATGAACGAGCAGTACTTC
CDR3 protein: CASSRRQGMNEQYF

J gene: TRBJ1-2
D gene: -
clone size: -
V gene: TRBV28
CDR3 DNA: TGTGCCAGCAGTTTGCCAGAAAGCTATGGCTACACCTTC
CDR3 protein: CASSLPESYGYTF

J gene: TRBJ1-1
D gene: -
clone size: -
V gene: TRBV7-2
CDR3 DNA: TGTGCCAGCAGCTTACATCAGTCTCTCACTGAAGCTTTCTTT
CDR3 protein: CASSLHQSLTEAFF

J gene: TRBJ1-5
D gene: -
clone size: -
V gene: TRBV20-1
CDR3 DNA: TGCAGTGCTAGTTTTCAAGGGGGAAATGCCCAGCATTTT
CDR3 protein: CSASFQGGNAQHF

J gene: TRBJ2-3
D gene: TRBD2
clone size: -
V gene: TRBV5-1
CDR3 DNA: TGCGCCAGCAGCCTCTTTGGGGGAGCGGGGACAGATACGCAGTATTTT
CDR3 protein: CASSLFGGAGTDTQYF

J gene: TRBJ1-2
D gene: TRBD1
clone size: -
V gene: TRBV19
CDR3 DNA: TGTGCCCGCCGGGAGGGGGACAGGGGCTATGGCTACACCTTC
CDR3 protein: CARREGDRGYGYTF

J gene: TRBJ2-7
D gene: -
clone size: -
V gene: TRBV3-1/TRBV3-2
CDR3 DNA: TGTGCCAGCAGCCAAGGGGGGGGGCCCTACGAGCAGTACTTC
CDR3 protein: CASSQGGGPYEQYF

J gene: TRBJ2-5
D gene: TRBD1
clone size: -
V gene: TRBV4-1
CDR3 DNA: TGCGCCAGCAGCCCCTCAGGGGGCCAAGAGACCCAGTACTTC
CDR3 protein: CASSPSGGQETQYF

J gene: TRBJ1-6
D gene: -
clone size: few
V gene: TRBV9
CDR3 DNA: TGTGCCAGCAGCGTAGATCGGGAGAGCTATTCACCCCTCCACTTT
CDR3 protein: CASSVDRESYSPLHF

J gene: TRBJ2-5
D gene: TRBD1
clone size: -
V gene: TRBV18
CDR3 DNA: TGTGCCAGCTCACCCCGGACAGGGGGTATGAGGGATAAAGAGACCCAGTACTTC
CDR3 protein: CASSPRTGGMRDKETQYF

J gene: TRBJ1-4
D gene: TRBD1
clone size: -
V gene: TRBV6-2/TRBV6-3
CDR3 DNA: TGTGCCAGCAGTACCGATAGACAGGGGGCTAAAGAAAAACTGTTTTTT
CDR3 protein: CASSTDRQGAKEKLFF

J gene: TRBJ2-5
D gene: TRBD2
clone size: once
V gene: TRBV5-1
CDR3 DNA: TGCGCCAGCAGCTCTAGCGGGGTTTTGGAGACCCAGTACTTC
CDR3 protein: CASSSSGVLETQYF

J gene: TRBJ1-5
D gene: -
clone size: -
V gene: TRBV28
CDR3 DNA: TGTGCCAGCAGTTTCCCCACAGCTAGCAATCAGCCCCAGCATTTT
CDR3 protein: CASSFPTASNQPQHF

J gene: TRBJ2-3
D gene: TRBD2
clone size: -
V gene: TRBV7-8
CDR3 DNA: TGTGCCAGCAGCCCCGGGGGGGATACGCAGTATTTT
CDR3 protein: CASSPGGDTQYF

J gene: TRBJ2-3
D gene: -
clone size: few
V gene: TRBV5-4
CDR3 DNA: TGTGCCAGCAGCTTGCGGCGGGTGGCAGATACGCAGTATTTT
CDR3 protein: CASSLRRVADTQYF

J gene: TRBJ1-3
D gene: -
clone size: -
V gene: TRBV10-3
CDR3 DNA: TGTGCCATCATGCCACAGGGAGTAGCAGGAAACACCATATATTTT
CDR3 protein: CAIMPQGVAGNTIYF

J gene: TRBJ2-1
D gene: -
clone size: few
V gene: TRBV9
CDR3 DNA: TGTGCCAGCAGCGTTGAGGGGGGGCTTTACAATGAGCAGTTCTTC
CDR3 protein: CASSVEGGLYNEQFF